A single count supports the clone carrying this T cell receptor beta chain. Its antigen is unknown. Profiling relied on immunoSEQ multiplex PCR, and the TCRdb table lists in-frame clones only, not all of them. The sample holds under 95,000 clones, 81% seen once. Mismatch repair deficiency was confirmed in all patients, by PCR or immunohistochemistry. TCR sequencing covered three patients who responded to pembrolizumab. The data derive from a study of PD-1 blockade in mismatch repair-deficient tumors. Study-wide context: Patients had about 13 mismatch repair-deficient cancer types and were previously treated and progressing.

Study-wide results and caveats: Rapid post-treatment expansion, then contraction, generally preceding radiologic response, marked tumor-resident clones.

The length of the CDR3 is 15 residues. Germline V gene lookup returns CDR1 LGHNA and CDR2 YSLEER. Trimming shortened V by 1 base and J by 1 base, and 10 bases separated the two germline ends. This TCR was sampled from an adult with mismatch repair-deficient cancer. The sample in question was peripheral blood, obtained 12 weeks after starting pembrolizumab. The V gene is TRBV4-3, the J gene TRBJ2-5; D gene uncertain. CDR3 sequence (DNA): TGCGCCAGCAGCCAAGCAGTGGACCTCCAAGAGACCCAGTACTTC. Its translation: CASSQAVDLQETQYF.